This section outlines one TCR beta chain sequence together with its context. Trimming removed 6 bases from V and 2 bases from J, with 17 bases in between. The germline V gene has CDR1 LNHDA and CDR2 SQIVND (reference sequence). The CDR3 consists of 15 residues. This sample is part of a study of cytomegalovirus exposure and HLA in healthy donors. Libraries were prepared by immunoSEQ multiplex PCR; TCRdb keeps only in-frame clonotypes and omits some of them. The data contain about 130,000 clones, roughly 89% of them singletons. The sample consisted of PBMCs. This sequence originates from a woman in her late teens or twenties in good health and CMV-seronegative. J is TRBJ2-7 and V is TRBV19, with D possibly TRBD2 on 5 matching bases. CDR3 region: CASSKGGYPPYEQYF. The CDR3 DNA is TGTGCCAGTAGCAAAGGAGGATATCCTCCCTACGAGCAGTACTTC.